This paragraph reports one T cell receptor (beta chain). Its antigen remains unidentified. This entry is derived from a study of T cell responses to AZD1222 COVID-19 vaccine. Regarding the study as a whole: Baseline serology detected seropositivity in only a handful of AZD1222 recipients. Donors were chiefly white British, with a greater number of females, and clonal diversity was perhaps underestimated. Elevations in Spike-specific TCR breadth and depth followed administration of two AZD1222 doses.

Assay: immunoSEQ multiplex PCR; the TCRdb copy retains only in-frame clones and omits some. The repertoire holds about 110,000 clones, around 93% seen once, with 2.5% to 3% in the top ten. Trimming stripped 0 bases from V and 7 bases from J, with 10 bases between. This CDR3 is 13 amino acids long. Germline CDR1 is SGHDT and CDR2 is YYEEEE. The sample was peripheral blood, taken 28 days after the second AZD1222 dose. The V gene is TRBV5-6, the J gene TRBJ1-2, with D tentatively TRBD1 (5 bases). The sequence came from an adult who received the AZD1222 COVID-19 vaccine. For the CDR3, the DNA is TGTGCCAGCAGCTTGGGAGGGGTAGGTGGCTACACCTTC. Amino acids: CASSLGGVGGYTF.